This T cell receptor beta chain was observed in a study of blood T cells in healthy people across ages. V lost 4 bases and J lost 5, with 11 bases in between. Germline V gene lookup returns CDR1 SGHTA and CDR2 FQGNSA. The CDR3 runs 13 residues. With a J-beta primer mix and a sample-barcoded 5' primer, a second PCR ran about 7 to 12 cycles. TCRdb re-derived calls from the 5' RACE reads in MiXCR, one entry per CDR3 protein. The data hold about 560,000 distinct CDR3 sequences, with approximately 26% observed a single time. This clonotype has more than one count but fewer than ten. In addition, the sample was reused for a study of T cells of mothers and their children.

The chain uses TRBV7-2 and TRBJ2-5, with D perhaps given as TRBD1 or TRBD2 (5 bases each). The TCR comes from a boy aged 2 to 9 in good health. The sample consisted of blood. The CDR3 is CASSWDLRETQYF. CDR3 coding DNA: TGTGCCAGCAGCTGGGACCTGCGGGAGACCCAGTACTTC.